This T cell receptor beta chain appears in the sequencing data of a study of T cell responses to AZD1222 COVID-19 vaccine. Regarding the study as a whole: The study found vaccine-associated CD4 TCRs spanning spike, dominant at 160-218 and 743-854. Recipients of AZD1222 seropositive at baseline numbered only 6 or 7. Clonal diversity was possibly underestimated, and the donors were mostly white British, with more females.

Of note for this clone: No antigen is known for it.

Trimming removed 0 bases at V and 7 bases at J, with 13 bases between. The germline V gene has CDR1 SGHNT and CDR2 YYREEE (reference sequence). The CDR3 consists of 14 residues. This table comes from immunoSEQ multiplex PCR, and its TCRdb copy is limited to in-frame clones, with some not included. The profile shows 75,000 to 90,000 clones, about 82% of them singletons. The sequence came from an adult in good health. The V call is TRBV5-4, the J call TRBJ1-1, with D tentatively TRBD1 (6 bases). The specimen comprised peripheral blood, sampled on day 0 of AZD1222 vaccination. The CDR3 protein is CASSLVGGPGEAFF. In DNA form, the CDR3 reads TGTGCCAGCAGCTTGGTCGGGGGGCCGGGTGAAGCTTTCTTT. Together with reference TRBV5-4 and TRBJ1-1, the CDR3 gives the full variable domain: ETGVTQSPTHLIKTRGQQVTLRCSSQSGHNTVSWYQQALGQGPQFIFQYYREEENGRGNFPPRFSGLQFPNYSSELNVNALELDDSALYLCASSLVGGPGEAFFGQGTRLTVV.